Detailed here is one T cell receptor (beta chain). Germline trimming cut 3 bases from V and 6 bases from J; bases unmatched to any gene: 12. The length of the CDR3 is 16 residues. CDR1 is SGHNT, CDR2 YENEEA, per germline. The data belong to a study of blood T cell repertoires in COVID-19. Study as a whole: Whether acute or convalescent, the COVID-19 samples came from the United States, Italy and Spain.

Original processing notes: For nucleated cells, counts were estimated from reference gene primer amplification. Here immunoSEQ multiplex PCR was the method, and the copy in TCRdb shows in-frame clones only, minus some. V and J calls and clone size are given by that table; D and trimming were obtained from the DNA. The profile covers hundreds of thousands of clones, with approximately 80% appearing a single time and about 20% taken by the ten largest. This clonotype originated in a man between 25 and 39 years old with active or convalescent COVID-19. The sequenced sample consisted of peripheral blood. The chain combines TRBV11-3 with TRBJ2-3, with 7 bases fitting TRBD1. CDR3: CASSFSSRGGWDTQYF. The CDR3 DNA sequence: TGTGCCAGCAGCTTCTCCAGCAGAGGGGGCTGGGATACGCAGTATTTT.